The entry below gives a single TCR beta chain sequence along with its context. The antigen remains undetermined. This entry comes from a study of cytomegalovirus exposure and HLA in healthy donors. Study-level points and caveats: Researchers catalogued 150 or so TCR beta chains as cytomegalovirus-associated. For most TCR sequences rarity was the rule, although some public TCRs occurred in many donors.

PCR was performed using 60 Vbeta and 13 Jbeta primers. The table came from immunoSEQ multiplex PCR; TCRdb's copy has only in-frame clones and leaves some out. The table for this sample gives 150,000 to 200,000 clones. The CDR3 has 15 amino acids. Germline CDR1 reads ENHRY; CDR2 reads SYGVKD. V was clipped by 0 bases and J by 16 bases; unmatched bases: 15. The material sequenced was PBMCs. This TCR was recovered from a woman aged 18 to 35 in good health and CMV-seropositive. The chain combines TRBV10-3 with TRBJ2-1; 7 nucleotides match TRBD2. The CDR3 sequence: CAISESRDYDLKSFF. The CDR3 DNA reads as TGTGCCATCAGTGAGTCGAGGGACTATGATCTTAAGAGTTTCTTC.